One sample yielded the 32 T cell receptor beta chains listed below, sequenced in a study of CD8+CD57+ T cells in acquired aplastic anemia. Patients chosen for sequencing had shown CD8+CD57+ cell expansion by flow cytometry. Using genomic DNA as the template, TCR beta VDJ and CDR3 profiling was carried out. One entry per CDR3 protein results from TCRdb running MiXCR on the reads. The sample has 220,000 or so distinct CDR3 sequences, more than 55% seen once. The source material was sorted CD4+, CD8+, or CD8+CD57+ T cells (not recorded which) from PBMCs. The receptor set was obtained from a human donor with aplastic anemia.

The chain joins TRBV7-3 to TRBJ2-2; D is unresolved. Germline CDR1 is SGHTA and CDR2 is FQGTGA. The CDR3 totals 13 residues. Trimming cost V 5 bases and J 2 bases, with 6 bases left between them. CDR3 sequence: CASSPSNTGELFF. The CDR3 DNA sequence: TGTGCCAGCAGCCCGTCAAACACCGGGGAGCTGTTTTTT.

This chain joins TRBV5-4 and TRBJ1-2; 8 bases match TRBD1. CDR1 and CDR2 (germline): SGHNT, YYREEE (reference sequence). This CDR3 has 13 residues. Trimming cost V 3 bases and J 5 bases; bases outside gene matches: 3. The CDR3 reads CASSSGDRYGYTF. The CDR3 DNA sequence: TGTGCCAGCAGCTCGGGGGACAGGTATGGCTACACCTTC.

The CDR3: CASSIGGRPSYEQYF. As DNA, the CDR3 is TGTGCCAGTAGTATCGGCGGGAGGCCTTCCTACGAGCAGTACTTC. J is TRBJ2-7 and V is TRBV19, with 8 bases fitting TRBD2. The V gene's germline CDR1 is LNHDA and CDR2 SQIVND (reference sequence). V was pared by 3 bases and J by 1 base, with 5 bases of the junction left unmatched. This CDR3 comprises 15 residues. Combining the CDR3 with reference TRBV19 and TRBJ2-7 gives the whole variable domain DGGITQSPKYLFRKEGQNVTLSCEQNLNHDAMYWYRQDPGQGLRLIYYSQIVNDFQKGDIAEGYSVSREKKESFPLTVTSAQKNPTAFYLCASSIGGRPSYEQYFGPGTRLTVT.

Only one count was recorded for this clonotype. Mismatch with germline at one junction end may stem from a read error. The chain uses TRBV7-2 and TRBJ2-4; maybe TRBD2 (6 bases). This CDR3 comprises 13 residues. Germline CDR1 SGHTA, CDR2 FQGNSA. The CDR3 loop is CASGRRRENIQYF. The CDR3 coding sequence is TGTGCCAGCGGCCGACGCCGGGAGAACATTCAATACTTC.

DNA for the CDR3: TGTGCCAGCAGCCTGAGAGCGGGAGGATCCGAGACCCAGTACTTC. It yields the protein CASSLRAGGSETQYF. The rearrangement uses TRBV12-3 or TRBV12-4 and TRBJ2-5; 9 nucleotides agree with TRBD2. The CDR3 has 15 amino acids. Trimming took 6 bases from V and 5 from J; bases not matched to a gene: 10.

This clonotype has just one count. The CDR3, as DNA: TGTGCCACCAGCATGGCCTCAGCATACTATGGCTACACCTTC. It encodes CATSMASAYYGYTF. V is TRBV15 and J is TRBJ1-2; no clear D gene. Trimming cost V 4 bases and J 3 bases, with 12 bases left between them. Germline CDR1 is LNHNV and CDR2 is YYDKDF (reference sequence). The CDR3 loop spans 14 amino acids. Together with reference TRBV15 and TRBJ1-2, the CDR3 gives the full variable domain: DAMVIQNPRYQVTQFGKPVTLSCSQTLNHNVMYWYQQKSSQAPKLLFHYYDKDFNNEADTPDNFQSRRPNTSFCFLDIRSPGLGDTAMYLCATSMASAYYGYTFGSGTRLTVV.

This chain uses TRBV29-1 with TRBJ1-1; D might be TRBD1 (6 bases). The CDR3 runs to 12 residues. Germline V gene data show CDR1 as SQVTM and CDR2 as ANQGSEA. V gave up 0 bases and J gave up 11 bases, with 13 bases separating them. The CDR3 spells CSVEDQGRGAFF. CDR3 coding DNA: TGCAGCGTTGAAGATCAGGGGCGAGGGGCTTTCTTT.

In this sample, this clonotype turned up many times. V gene TRBV24-1 combines with J gene TRBJ1-4, with no clear D. CDR1 KGHDR and CDR2 SFDVKD come from the germline V gene. The CDR3 runs 13 residues. Trimming pared 7 bases from V and 8 bases from J, leaving 13 bases between. The CDR3 DNA reads as TGTGCCACCAGAGGCAGTCAGGAGGAAAAACTGTTTTTT. It translates to CATRGSQEEKLFF.

Details on this clonotype: Mismatch with germline at one junction end may stem from a read error. This chain links TRBV10-3 with TRBJ1-1; D perhaps matches TRBD1 (6 bases). Germline loops: CDR1 ENHRY, CDR2 SYGVKD. CDR3 size: 15 residues. The CDR3 sequence: CASSLWGRGNTEAFF. DNA of the CDR3: TGTGCCAGCAGTTTATGGGGGCGGGGGAACACTGAAGCTTTCTTT.

Of note for this clonotype: The conserved phenylalanine or tryptophan is not found at the CDR3 terminus, so this likely reflects a read error. The chain carries TRBV15 and TRBJ2-2; 13 bases are shared with TRBD2. V trimming: 4 bases; J trimming: 4 bases; junction bases outside the gene matches: 6. This CDR3 is built from 17 residues. The germline V gene encodes CDR1 LNHNV and CDR2 YYDKDF (reference sequence). CDR3 sequence reads: CATSTLWTSGGTGELFV. CDR3 DNA: TGTGCCACCAGCACCCTTTGGACTAGCGGGGGCACCGGGGAGCTGTTTGTT.

This clonotype has only a few counts. The chain employs TRBV15 and TRBJ1-1, with TRBD1 identical over 9 bases. CDR3 size: 12 residues. CDR1 is LNHNV, CDR2 YYDKDF, per germline (reference sequence). After removal of 3 bases from V and 10 bases from J, the junction contained 3 bases not matched to a gene. The CDR3, as DNA: TGTGCCACCAGCAGGGACAGGGGAGTAGCTTTCTTT. Translation: CATSRDRGVAFF.

The J gene is TRBJ1-1, the V gene TRBV2; 9 bases are a match to TRBD1. The germline CDR1 and CDR2 sequences are SNHLY and FYNNEI. The trim removed 6 bases at V and 4 bases at J, leaving 9 bases unmatched. The CDR3 runs 15 residues. CDR3 in amino acids: CASSIYRGQGTEAFF. The CDR3 DNA is TGTGCCAGCAGCATTTACAGGGGGCAGGGCACTGAAGCTTTCTTT.

This clonotype was seen a single time. The chain employs TRBV2 and TRBJ2-1; either TRBD1 or TRBD2 may supply D (5 bases each). CDR1 and CDR2 from the germline V gene are SNHLY and FYNNEI. This CDR3 region has 15 residues. The V gene lost 4 bases and the J gene lost 5 bases, with 15 bases spanning the gap. CDR3 coding DNA: TGTGCCAGCAGTGCTGAGTTGGGACGAAACAATGAGCAGTTCTTC. This codes for CASSAELGRNNEQFF.

This chain joins TRBV7-3 and TRBJ2-1; 7 bases line up with TRBD1. CDR1 is SGHTA, CDR2 FQGTGA, per germline. J was trimmed by 10 bases and V by 5 bases; bases with no gene match: 14. The CDR3 loop spans 15 amino acids. The CDR3 DNA reads as TGTGCCAGCAGCCCAGGGACAGCCATCCCCTACGAGCAGTTCTTC. Translation: CASSPGTAIPYEQFF.

The chain uses TRBV20-1 and TRBJ2-5, with 12 bases matching TRBD2. This CDR3 is 15 amino acids long. CDR1 DFQATT and CDR2 SNEGSKA come from the germline V gene (reference sequence). Trimming removed 3 bases from V and 2 bases from J; junction bases left unmatched: 4. The CDR3 spells CSARKLAGGQETQYF. The CDR3 nucleotides read TGCAGTGCTAGGAAACTAGCGGGGGGACAAGAGACCCAGTACTTC.

There are a few counts of this clonotype. The V gene is TRBV15, the J gene TRBJ2-1, with D perhaps TRBD2 (6 bases). Trimming cost V 3 bases and J 1 base, with 13 bases left between them. This CDR3 comprises 16 residues. Per the germline V gene, CDR1 is LNHNV and CDR2 is YYDKDF (reference sequence). The CDR3 spells CATSRPLGGSYNEQFF. The DNA for the CDR3 is TGTGCCACCAGCAGGCCCTTGGGGGGTTCCTACAATGAGCAGTTCTTC. Using reference TRBV15 and TRBJ2-1 for the parts outside the CDR3, the full variable domain is DAMVIQNPRYQVTQFGKPVTLSCSQTLNHNVMYWYQQKSSQAPKLLFHYYDKDFNNEADTPDNFQSRRPNTSFCFLDIRSPGLGDTAMYLCATSRPLGGSYNEQFFGPGTRLTVL.

This chain uses TRBV7-2 with TRBJ1-6; D unresolved. V lost 5 bases and J lost 7, with 12 bases in between. CDR1 SGHTA and CDR2 FQGNSA come from the germline V gene. The CDR3 totals 14 residues. The CDR3 spells CASSESPQNSPLHF. CDR3 DNA: TGTGCCAGCAGCGAAAGCCCGCAGAATTCACCCCTCCACTTT.

V is TRBV9 and J is TRBJ2-2; no reliable D call. This CDR3 region has 11 residues. Trimming removed 1 base from V and 7 bases from J, with 2 bases in between. Per the germline V gene, CDR1 is SGDLS and CDR2 is YYNGEE. CDR3 sequence reads: CASSVNGELFF. The CDR3, as DNA: TGTGCCAGCAGCGTAAACGGGGAGCTGTTTTTT.

The rearrangement uses TRBV10-3 and TRBJ1-2; TRBD1 might be the D (6 bases). With 4 bases removed from V and 3 bases from J, the gap between germline ends came to 9 bases. This CDR3 has 13 amino acids. Looked up from germline, CDR1 is ENHRY and CDR2 is SYGVKD. The CDR3 DNA reads TGTGCCATCAGTGTAGGACAGTACTATGGCTACACCTTC. This codes for CAISVGQYYGYTF.

This clonotype has a handful of counts. The chain is built from TRBV24-1 and TRBJ2-1, with D maybe TRBD2 (6 bases). Germline CDR1 KGHDR, CDR2 SFDVKD. This CDR3 spans 16 amino acids. V was shortened by 7 bases and J by 3 bases, with 18 bases between the two germline ends. The CDR3 reads CATSSPTSLFYNEQFF. The CDR3 coding sequence is TGTGCCACCAGCTCCCCGACTAGTCTGTTCTACAATGAGCAGTTCTTC.

The chain combines TRBV14 with TRBJ2-6; D is possibly TRBD2 (7 bases). The CDR3 spans 17 residues. Trimming removed 3 bases from V and 0 bases from J, with 12 bases in between. Germline lookup yields CDR1 SGHDN and CDR2 FVKESK. In DNA, the CDR3 is TGTGCCAGCAGCCAGAGGGGGAGGGACTCTGGGGCCAACGTCCTGACTTTC. It translates to CASSQRGRDSGANVLTF.

The chain couples TRBV2 to TRBJ2-3; TRBD1 matches at 10 bases. The CDR3 is 16 residues long. V dropped 6 bases and J dropped 6; count of bases not matched to a gene: 12. Germline CDR1 reads SNHLY; CDR2 reads FYNNEI. In nucleotides, the CDR3 is TGTGCCAGCAGGCCGGGACAGGGGTCCCCCGGGGATACGCAGTATTTT. It encodes CASRPGQGSPGDTQYF.

This chain uses TRBV20-1 with TRBJ2-1; 9 nucleotides match TRBD2. Germline-derived CDR1 and CDR2 are DFQATT and SNEGSKA (reference sequence). The CDR3 length is 16 residues. Trimming took 6 bases from V and 7 from J; bases not matched to a gene: 16. CDR3 sequence (DNA): TGCAGTGCCGTCCCGCCCCTAGCGGGGAGATGGAATGAGCAGTTCTTC. Its translation is CSAVPPLAGRWNEQFF.

The chain links TRBV7-6 to TRBJ2-7; 13 bases map to TRBD2. This CDR3 comprises 16 residues. Germline V lookup: CDR1 SGHVS, CDR2 FNYEAQ. With 4 bases clipped from V and 3 bases from J, the junction kept 6 bases outside the gene matches. CDR3: CASSSMGLAGSYEQYF. In DNA, the CDR3 is TGTGCCAGCAGCTCCATGGGACTAGCGGGGAGCTACGAGCAGTACTTC.

Worth noting for this clonotype: This may be a read error, as it is one base from a much larger clone. The chain links TRBV6-4 to TRBJ2-1; no reliable D call. Looked up from germline, CDR1 is MRHNA and CDR2 is SNTAGT. This CDR3 is built from 16 residues. CDR3 sequence (DNA): TGTGCCAGCAGTGACTCGGTGGGGTTTGCCTACAATGGGCAGTTCTTC. This gives the protein CASSDSVGFAYNGQFF.

This clonotype was detected many times. V is TRBV6-2 or TRBV6-3 and J is TRBJ1-3; 8 nucleotides align to TRBD1. Germline trimming cut 6 bases from V and 0 bases from J; bases unmatched to any gene: 10. CDR1 is MNHEY, CDR2 SVGEGT, per germline. The CDR3 contains 17 residues. The CDR3 DNA follows: TGTGCCAGCAGCACATGGGACAGGACGAGCTCTGGAAACACCATATATTTT. This translates into CASSTWDRTSSGNTIYF.

The chain couples TRBV7-2 to TRBJ2-1; TRBD1 aligns across 7 bases. J gave up 5 bases and V 5 bases, and 6 bases lay outside the gene matches. The CDR3 length is 14 residues. Germline CDR1 is SGHTA and CDR2 is FQGNSA. CDR3 bases: TGTGCCAGCAGCATCGGGACAGCCAACAATGAGCAGTTCTTC. Its protein is CASSIGTANNEQFF.

This clonotype was seen more than once but under ten times. This chain links TRBV19 with TRBJ1-1, with D unresolved. The CDR3 sequence is 13 residues long. CDR1 and CDR2 from the germline V gene are LNHDA and SQIVND (reference sequence). V was trimmed by 5 bases and J by 1 base, leaving 8 bases between them. The CDR3, as DNA: TGTGCCAGTAGTTTCACCAGGAACACTGAAGCTTTCTTT. The encoded protein is CASSFTRNTEAFF.

The V call is TRBV20-1, the J call TRBJ2-1; 10 bases line up with TRBD2. The junction had 5 bases not matched to a gene; V was cut back by 3 bases and J by 9 bases. This CDR3 spans 13 amino acids. Germline V gives CDR1 DFQATT, CDR2 SNEGSKA (reference sequence). The CDR3 reads CSARIAGGSEQFF. The CDR3 DNA follows: TGCAGTGCTAGGATAGCGGGGGGCTCTGAGCAGTTCTTC.

Concerning this clonotype itself: At one end, the junction sequence differs from germline, possibly due to a read error. The rearrangement links TRBV5-1 to TRBJ1-5; 8 bases line up with TRBD1. The germline V gene has CDR1 SGHRS and CDR2 YFSETQ. The CDR3 runs to 15 residues. CDR3: CASSLGQDSNQPQHF. The CDR3 bases are TGCGCCAGCAGTTTGGGACAGGACAGCAATCAGCCCCAGCATTTT.

The chain combines TRBV7-3 with TRBJ2-5; tentative D call: TRBD1 (6 bases). Deletions cut 2 bases from V and 5 bases from J, with 15 bases between. Germline V lookup: CDR1 SGHTA, CDR2 FQGTGA. The CDR3 has 15 residues. CDR3 protein: CASSLGRGMGETQYF. The CDR3 DNA reads as TGTGCCAGCAGCTTAGGCAGGGGCATGGGGGAGACCCAGTACTTC. Complete variable domain (other parts from reference TRBV7-3 and TRBJ2-5): GAGVSQTPSNKVTEKGKYVELRCDPISGHTALYWYRQSLGQGPEFLIYFQGTGAADDSGLPNDRFFAVRPEGSVSTLKIQRTERGDSAVYLCASSLGRGMGETQYFGPGTRLLVL.

For this clonotype: The CDR3 carries no conserved terminal phenylalanine or tryptophan, so it likely arises from a read error. The CDR3 DNA sequence: TGTGCCAGCAGTGACGGGGGCGCAGTCGATGAGCAGTACTTA. Protein: CASSDGGAVDEQYL. The rearrangement uses TRBV6-4 and TRBJ2-7; possible D gene TRBD1, 6 bases. The germline V and J ends were trimmed by 2 bases and 7 bases, with 15 bases remaining between them. The CDR3 runs 14 residues. Per germline, CDR1 MRHNA and CDR2 SNTAGT.